A single sample gave rise to the 3 T cell receptor beta chains below, sequenced in a study of blood T cell repertoires in COVID-19. Here immunoSEQ multiplex PCR was the method, and the copy in TCRdb shows in-frame clones only, minus some. The table lists around 310,000 clones, about nine tenths of them singletons. The specimen sequenced was peripheral blood. The receptors shown here come from an older woman with acute or convalescent COVID-19.

The chain couples TRBV5-4 to TRBJ1-2, with no clear D. The length of the CDR3 is 15 residues. From germline, CDR1 is SGHNT and CDR2 YYREEE (reference sequence). Trimming removed 2 bases from V and 1 base from J, with 12 bases in between. CDR3 in DNA: TGTGCCAGCAGCTTAGGCGACACCTATAACTATGGCTACACCTTC. It yields the protein CASSLGDTYNYGYTF.

V gene TRBV6-2 or TRBV6-3 combines with J gene TRBJ2-1; D perhaps matches TRBD1 (6 bases). Trimming cost V 7 bases and J 5 bases, with 18 bases left between them. CDR3 length: 15 amino acids. Germline V CDR1 and CDR2: MNHEY, SVGEGT. The CDR3 region is CASNPIRDTHNEQFF. CDR3 in DNA: TGTGCCAGCAACCCGATCCGGGACACTCACAATGAGCAGTTCTTC.

The J gene is TRBJ1-5, the V gene TRBV5-3; D uncertain. TRBV5-3 counts as an open reading frame of uncertain function. The CDR3 is 14 residues long. The V gene lost 7 bases and the J gene lost 0 bases, with 11 bases spanning the gap. CDR3 in amino acids: CARERVDSNQPQHF. In DNA, the CDR3 is TGTGCCAGAGAGAGGGTTGATAGCAATCAGCCCCAGCATTTT.